The 8 T cell receptor beta chains below come from one sample, sequenced in a study of blood T cell repertoires in COVID-19. The protocol was immunoSEQ multiplex PCR, while the TCRdb copy is restricted to in-frame clones and leaves out a portion. The sample carries fewer than 300,000 clones, around nine tenths recorded once. The sequencing sample was made of peripheral blood. These receptors were obtained from a man between 25 and 39 years old with acute or convalescent COVID-19.

The J gene is TRBJ2-1, the V gene TRBV12-5; 15 positions agree with TRBD2. The CDR3 extends over 22 amino acids. Germline loops: CDR1 LGHNT, CDR2 FRNRAP. V lost 5 bases and J lost 1; bases outside the gene matches: 18. In nucleotides, the CDR3 is TGTGCTAGTGGTCGTGGACTTCAACCTGGGACTAGCGGGGGGATTTCCTACAATGAGCAGTTCTTC. Its protein product is CASGRGLQPGTSGGISYNEQFF.

This chain uses TRBV28 with TRBJ1-1; 7 nucleotides agree with TRBD1. V lost 5 bases, J lost 1 base, and 4 bases stayed unmatched. Germline assignment: CDR1 MDHEN and CDR2 SYDVKM. CDR3 length: 14 amino acids. CDR3 bases: TGTGCCAGCAGTCCGACAGGGTCGAACACTGAAGCTTTCTTT. Translated, it gives CASSPTGSNTEAFF.

This rearrangement joins TRBV13 to TRBJ2-2, with D perhaps TRBD2 (5 bases). Germline V CDR1 and CDR2: PRHDT, FYEKMQ (reference sequence). The germline V and J ends were trimmed by 3 bases and 4 bases, with 12 bases remaining between them. The CDR3 contains 15 residues. CDR3 region: CASSFSRAGTGELFF. CDR3 coding DNA: TGTGCCAGCAGCTTCTCTCGGGCGGGCACCGGGGAGCTGTTTTTT.

The chain combines TRBV5-1 with TRBJ2-7; weak D call: TRBD1 (6 bases). This CDR3 comprises 16 residues. Germline V CDR1 and CDR2: SGHRS, YFSETQ. The V gene lost 4 bases and the J gene lost 6 bases, with 23 bases spanning the gap. The DNA for the CDR3 is TGCGCCAGCAGCCCTGGGGGCGGCAAGTCAAGAGGCGAGCAGTACTTC. It codes for CASSPGGGKSRGEQYF.

Regarding this clone: One junction end does not reproduce the germline sequence, and a read error may be involved. The V gene is TRBV28, the J gene TRBJ2-3; 8 bases line up with TRBD2. Germline loops: CDR1 MDHEN, CDR2 SYDVKM. CDR3 length: 12 residues. CDR3 nucleotides: TGTGCCAGCAGTTTACGCCGGGAGGGCGCATTATTT. Protein product: CASSLRREGALF.

The rearrangement joins TRBV29-1 to TRBJ1-3; D may be TRBD1 (5 bases). Trimming removed 4 bases at V and 4 bases at J, with 11 bases between. CDR1 and CDR2 from the germline V gene are SQVTM and ANQGSEA. CDR3 length: 13 residues. The CDR3 nucleotides are TGCAGCGTTGGTCGGGGGGTCGGAAACACCATATATTTT. It is translated as CSVGRGVGNTIYF.

The chain carries TRBV11-2 and TRBJ2-7, with TRBD2 identical over 8 bases. CDR3 length: 17 residues. Per the germline V gene, CDR1 is SGHAT and CDR2 is FQNNGV. J gave up 0 bases and V 4 bases, and 11 bases lay outside the gene matches. CDR3 in amino acids: CASSSPTGTRSSYEQYF. The CDR3 nucleotides read TGTGCCAGCAGCTCGCCAACCGGGACTAGGAGCTCCTACGAGCAGTACTTC.

The chain joins TRBV7-2 to TRBJ1-1; 10 bases match TRBD1. The V gene end was trimmed by 4 bases and the J gene end by 3 bases; junction bases not matched to a gene: 8. Germline V gene data show CDR1 as SGHTA and CDR2 as FQGNSA. The length of the CDR3 is 16 residues. CDR3 residues: CASSSRQGAADTEAFF. For the CDR3, the DNA is TGTGCCAGCAGCTCGAGACAGGGGGCGGCGGACACTGAAGCTTTCTTT.